What follows are 3 T cell receptor beta chains derived from one specimen sequenced in a study of identical twins. TCRdb redid the calling of the 5' RACE reads with MiXCR, one entry per CDR3 protein. The top ten hold about 1.5% of the sample, which has 550,000 to 800,000 distinct CDR3 sequences, 7.1% seen once. These sequences were also reported in another study, on yellow fever vaccine responses in identical twins.

What was sequenced was PBMCs. These receptors all stem from a woman younger than 30 in good health.

This clonotype was detected many times. The V and J genes are TRBV4-1 and TRBJ2-7, with D perhaps matching TRBD1 (5 bases). The CDR3 runs to 15 residues. The germline V and J ends were trimmed by 3 bases and 2 bases, with 14 bases remaining between them. The germline V gene encodes CDR1 MGHRA and CDR2 YSYEKL. The CDR3 region has the DNA TGCGCCAGCAGCCAGTCTCGCGGACAAACCTACGAGCAGTACTTC. Protein sequence: CASSQSRGQTYEQYF.

This clonotype was recorded at least ten times. The chain couples TRBV5-4 to TRBJ2-1; 11 bases are a match to TRBD2. Germline V gene data show CDR1 as SGHNT and CDR2 as YYREEE (reference sequence). The V and J ends lost 0 bases and 5 bases, in that order; junction bases with no gene match: 10. The CDR3 is 18 residues long. The CDR3 is CASSLEVGLAGGDNEQFF. The CDR3 region has the DNA TGTGCCAGCAGCTTGGAAGTCGGGCTAGCGGGAGGCGACAATGAGCAGTTCTTC.

This chain links TRBV20-1 with TRBJ2-1; tentative D call: TRBD2 (7 bases). Germline CDR1 and CDR2: DFQATT and SNEGSKA (reference sequence). Trimming shortened V by 6 bases and J by 7 bases, and 22 bases separated the two germline ends. The CDR3 covers 15 residues. The CDR3 loop is CSASLTAGAGNEQFF. CDR3 coding DNA: TGCAGTGCCTCCCTTACGGCGGGGGCGGGGAATGAGCAGTTCTTC.